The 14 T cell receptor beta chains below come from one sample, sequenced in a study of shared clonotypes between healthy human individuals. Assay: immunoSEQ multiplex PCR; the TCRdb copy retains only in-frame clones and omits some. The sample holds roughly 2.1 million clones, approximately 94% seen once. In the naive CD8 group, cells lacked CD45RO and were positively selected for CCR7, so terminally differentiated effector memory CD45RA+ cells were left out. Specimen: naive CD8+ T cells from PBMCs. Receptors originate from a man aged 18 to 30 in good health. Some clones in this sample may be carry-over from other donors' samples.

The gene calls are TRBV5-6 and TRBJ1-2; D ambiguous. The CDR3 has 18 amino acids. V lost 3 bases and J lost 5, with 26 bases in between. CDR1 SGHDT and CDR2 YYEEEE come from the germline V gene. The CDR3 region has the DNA TGTGCCAGCAGCTCCCCTGAGGGCGGCAGGTCCATTCCTTATGGCTACACCTTC. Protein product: CASSSPEGGRSIPYGYTF.

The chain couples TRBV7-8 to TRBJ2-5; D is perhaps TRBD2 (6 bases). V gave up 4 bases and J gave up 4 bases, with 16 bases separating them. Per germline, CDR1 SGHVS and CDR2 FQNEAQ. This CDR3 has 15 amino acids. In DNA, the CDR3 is TGTGCCAGCAGCTACTACCCGGGAGAGGCAGAGACCCAGTACTTC. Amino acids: CASSYYPGEAETQYF.

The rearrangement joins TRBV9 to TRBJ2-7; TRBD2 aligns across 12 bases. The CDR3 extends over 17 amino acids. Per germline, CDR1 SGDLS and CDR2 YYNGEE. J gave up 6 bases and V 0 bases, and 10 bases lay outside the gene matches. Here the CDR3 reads CASSVGLAGATGGEQYF. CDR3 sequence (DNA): TGTGCCAGCAGCGTAGGACTAGCGGGAGCGACGGGGGGCGAGCAGTACTTC. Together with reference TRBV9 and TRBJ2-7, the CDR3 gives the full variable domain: DSGVTQTPKHLITATGQRVTLRCSPRSGDLSVYWYQQSLDQGLQFLIQYYNGEERAKGNILERFSAQQFPDLHSELNLSSLELGDSALYFCASSVGLAGATGGEQYFGPGTRLTVT.

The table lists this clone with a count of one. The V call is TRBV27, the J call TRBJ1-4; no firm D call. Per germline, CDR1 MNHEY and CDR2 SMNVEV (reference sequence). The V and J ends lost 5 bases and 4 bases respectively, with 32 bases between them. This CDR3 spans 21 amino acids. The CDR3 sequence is CASSTIRPDLLQSAFNEKLFF. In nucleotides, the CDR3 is TGTGCCAGCAGTACTATCCGTCCGGACCTCCTTCAGTCCGCCTTTAATGAAAAACTGTTTTTT. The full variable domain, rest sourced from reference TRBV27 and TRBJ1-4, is EAQVTQNPRYLITVTGKKLTVTCSQNMNHEYMSWYRQDPGLGLRQIYYSMNVEVTDKGDVPEGYKVSRKEKRNFPLILESPSPNQTSLYFCASSTIRPDLLQSAFNEKLFFGSGTQLSVL.

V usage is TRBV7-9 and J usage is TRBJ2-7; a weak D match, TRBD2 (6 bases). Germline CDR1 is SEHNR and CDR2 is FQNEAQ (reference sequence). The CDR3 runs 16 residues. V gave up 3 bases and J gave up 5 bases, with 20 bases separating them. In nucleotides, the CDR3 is TGTGCCAGCAGCTTTGCACCGGCGGGATCTGAGGACGAGCAGTACTTC. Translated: CASSFAPAGSEDEQYF.

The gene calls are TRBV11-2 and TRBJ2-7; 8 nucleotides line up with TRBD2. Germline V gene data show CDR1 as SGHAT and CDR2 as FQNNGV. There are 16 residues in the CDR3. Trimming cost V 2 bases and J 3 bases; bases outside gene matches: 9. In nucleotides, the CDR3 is TGTGCCAGCAGCTTATTTTCTCGGGAGGGGCTCTACGAGCAGTACTTC. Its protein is CASSLFSREGLYEQYF.

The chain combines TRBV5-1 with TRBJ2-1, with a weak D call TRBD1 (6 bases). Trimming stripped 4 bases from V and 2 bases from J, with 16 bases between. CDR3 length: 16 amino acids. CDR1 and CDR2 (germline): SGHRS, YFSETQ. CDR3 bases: TGCGCCAGCAGCCCGGGGACACCTAACGCCTACAATGAGCAGTTCTTC. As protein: CASSPGTPNAYNEQFF. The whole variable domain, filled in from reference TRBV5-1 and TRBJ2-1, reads KAGVTQTPRYLIKTRGQQVTLSCSPISGHRSVSWYQQTPGQGLQFLFEYFSETQRNKGNFPGRFSGRQFSNSRSEMNVSTLELGDSALYLCASSPGTPNAYNEQFFGPGTRLTVL.

CDR3 nucleotides: TGTGCCAGCAGTGCGTACCCCCACGACACGAACACCGGGGAGCTGTTTTTT. Translated: CASSAYPHDTNTGELFF. V gene TRBV6-1 combines with J gene TRBJ2-2; no clear D gene. The CDR3 is made up of 17 amino acids. Trimming left V 4 bases short and J 0 bases short, with 15 bases between. In germline, CDR1 is MNHNS, CDR2 SASEGT.

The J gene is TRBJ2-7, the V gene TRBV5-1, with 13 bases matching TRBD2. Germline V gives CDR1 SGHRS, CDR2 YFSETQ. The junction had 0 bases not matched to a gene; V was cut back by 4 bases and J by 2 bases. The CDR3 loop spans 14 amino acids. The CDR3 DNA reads TGCGCCAGCAGCACTAGCGGGGGGGCCTACGAGCAGTACTTC. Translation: CASSTSGGAYEQYF.

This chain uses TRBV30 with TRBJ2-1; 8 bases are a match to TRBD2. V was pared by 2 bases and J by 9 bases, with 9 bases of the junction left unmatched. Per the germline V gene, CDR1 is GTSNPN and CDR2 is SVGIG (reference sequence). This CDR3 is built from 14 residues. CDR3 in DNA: TGTGCCTGGAGTATTGGAGCGGGAGTGCCTGAGCAGTTCTTC. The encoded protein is CAWSIGAGVPEQFF.

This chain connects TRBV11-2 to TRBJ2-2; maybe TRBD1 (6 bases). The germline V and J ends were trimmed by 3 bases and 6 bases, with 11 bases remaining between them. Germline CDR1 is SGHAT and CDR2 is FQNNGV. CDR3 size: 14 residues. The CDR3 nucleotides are TGTGCCAGCAGCTTCACAGGGTGGGCCGGGGAGCTGTTTTTT. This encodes CASSFTGWAGELFF.

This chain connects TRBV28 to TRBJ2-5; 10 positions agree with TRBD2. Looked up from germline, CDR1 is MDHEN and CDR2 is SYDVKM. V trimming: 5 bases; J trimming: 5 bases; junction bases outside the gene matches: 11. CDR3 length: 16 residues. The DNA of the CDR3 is TGTGCCAGCAGTCTACTGAGCGGGAGGGCCGGGGAGACCCAGTACTTC. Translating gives CASSLLSGRAGETQYF.

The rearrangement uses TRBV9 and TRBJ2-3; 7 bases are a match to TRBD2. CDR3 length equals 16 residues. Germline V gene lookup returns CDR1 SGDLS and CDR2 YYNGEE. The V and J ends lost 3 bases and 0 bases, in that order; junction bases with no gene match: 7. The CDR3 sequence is CASSAGGPFSTDTQYF. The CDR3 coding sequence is TGTGCCAGCAGCGCGGGGGGACCATTCAGCACAGATACGCAGTATTTT.

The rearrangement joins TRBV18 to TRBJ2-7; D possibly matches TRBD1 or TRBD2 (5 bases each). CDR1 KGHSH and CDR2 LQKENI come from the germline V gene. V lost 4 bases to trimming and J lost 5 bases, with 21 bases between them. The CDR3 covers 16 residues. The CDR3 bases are TGTGCCAGCTCACTCCGGGCCCCGGGACGTTTGAACGAGCAGTACTTC. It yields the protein CASSLRAPGRLNEQYF.